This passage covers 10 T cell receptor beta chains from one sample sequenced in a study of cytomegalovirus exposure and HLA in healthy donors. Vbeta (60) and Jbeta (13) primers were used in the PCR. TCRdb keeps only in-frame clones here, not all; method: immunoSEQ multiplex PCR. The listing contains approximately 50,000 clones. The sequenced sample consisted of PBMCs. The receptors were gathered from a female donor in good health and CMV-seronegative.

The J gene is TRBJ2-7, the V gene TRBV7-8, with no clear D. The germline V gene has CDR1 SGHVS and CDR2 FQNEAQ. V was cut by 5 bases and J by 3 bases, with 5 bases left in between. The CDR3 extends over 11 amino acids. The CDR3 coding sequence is TGTGCCAGCAGCGCTATCTACGAGCAGTACTTC. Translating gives CASSAIYEQYF.

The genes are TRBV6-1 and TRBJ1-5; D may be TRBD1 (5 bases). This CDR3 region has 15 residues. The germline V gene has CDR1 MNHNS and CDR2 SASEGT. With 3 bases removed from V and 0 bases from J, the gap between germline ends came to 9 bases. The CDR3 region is CASSDWGDSNQPQHF. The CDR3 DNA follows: TGTGCCAGCAGTGATTGGGGGGATAGCAATCAGCCCCAGCATTTT.

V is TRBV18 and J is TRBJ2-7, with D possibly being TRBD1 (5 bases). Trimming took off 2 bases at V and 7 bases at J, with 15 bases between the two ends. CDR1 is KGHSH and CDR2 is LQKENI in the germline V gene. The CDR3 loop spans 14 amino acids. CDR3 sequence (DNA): TGTGCCAGCTCACCATTCGGCAGGGTGGGAGAGCAGTACTTC. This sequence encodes CASSPFGRVGEQYF.

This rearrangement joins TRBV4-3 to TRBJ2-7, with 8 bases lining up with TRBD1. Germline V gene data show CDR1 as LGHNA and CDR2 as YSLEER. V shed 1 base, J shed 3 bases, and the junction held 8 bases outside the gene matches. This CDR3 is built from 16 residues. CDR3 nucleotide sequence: TGCGCCAGCAGCCAAGCTTCCAGGACAGGGATCTACGAGCAGTACTTC. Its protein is CASSQASRTGIYEQYF.

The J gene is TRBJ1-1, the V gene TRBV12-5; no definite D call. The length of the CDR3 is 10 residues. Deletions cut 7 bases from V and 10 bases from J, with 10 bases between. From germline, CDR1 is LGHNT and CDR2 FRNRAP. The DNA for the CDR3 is TGTGCTAGTGCGGCGGCCGCAGCTTTCTTT. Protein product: CASAAAAAFF.

The CDR3 loop reads CASRVETSGGAGEQFF. CDR3 sequence (DNA): TGTGCCAGCAGGGTCGAGACTAGCGGGGGGGCCGGTGAGCAGTTCTTC. V is TRBV2 and J is TRBJ2-1; 14 nucleotides match TRBD2. The CDR3 contains 16 residues. V lost 6 bases to trimming and J lost 9 bases; unmatched junction nucleotides: 10. Looked up from germline, CDR1 is SNHLY and CDR2 is FYNNEI.

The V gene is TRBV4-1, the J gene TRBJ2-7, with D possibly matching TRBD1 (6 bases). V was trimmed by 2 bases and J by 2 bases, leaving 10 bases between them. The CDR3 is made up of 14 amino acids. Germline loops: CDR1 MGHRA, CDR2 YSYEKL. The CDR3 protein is CASSQPGQPYEQYF. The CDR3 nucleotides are TGCGCCAGCAGCCAACCGGGACAACCCTACGAGCAGTACTTC.

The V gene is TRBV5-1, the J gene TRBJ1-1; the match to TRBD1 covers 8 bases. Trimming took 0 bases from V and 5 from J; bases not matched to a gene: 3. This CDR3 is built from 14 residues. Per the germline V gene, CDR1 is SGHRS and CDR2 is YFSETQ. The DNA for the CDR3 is TGCGCCAGCAGCTTGGCGACAGGGGAAACTGAAGCTTTCTTT. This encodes CASSLATGETEAFF. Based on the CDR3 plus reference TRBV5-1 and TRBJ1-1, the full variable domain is KAGVTQTPRYLIKTRGQQVTLSCSPISGHRSVSWYQQTPGQGLQFLFEYFSETQRNKGNFPGRFSGRQFSNSRSEMNVSTLELGDSALYLCASSLATGETEAFFGQGTRLTVV.

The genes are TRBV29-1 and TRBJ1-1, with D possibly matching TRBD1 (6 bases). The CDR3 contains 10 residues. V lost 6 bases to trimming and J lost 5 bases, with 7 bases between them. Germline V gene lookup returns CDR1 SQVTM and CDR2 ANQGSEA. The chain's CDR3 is CSVRGTEAFF. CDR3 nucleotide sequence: TGCAGCGTGAGGGGGACTGAAGCTTTCTTT.

This chain's CDR3 is CASGDTSSYEQYF. The CDR3 DNA sequence: TGCGCCAGCGGGGACACCAGCTCCTACGAGCAGTACTTC. The chain uses TRBV5-1 and TRBJ2-7; D perhaps matches TRBD1 (6 bases). The CDR3 extends over 13 amino acids. The germline V and J ends were trimmed by 7 bases and 0 bases, with 11 bases remaining between them. CDR1 and CDR2 (germline): SGHRS, YFSETQ.